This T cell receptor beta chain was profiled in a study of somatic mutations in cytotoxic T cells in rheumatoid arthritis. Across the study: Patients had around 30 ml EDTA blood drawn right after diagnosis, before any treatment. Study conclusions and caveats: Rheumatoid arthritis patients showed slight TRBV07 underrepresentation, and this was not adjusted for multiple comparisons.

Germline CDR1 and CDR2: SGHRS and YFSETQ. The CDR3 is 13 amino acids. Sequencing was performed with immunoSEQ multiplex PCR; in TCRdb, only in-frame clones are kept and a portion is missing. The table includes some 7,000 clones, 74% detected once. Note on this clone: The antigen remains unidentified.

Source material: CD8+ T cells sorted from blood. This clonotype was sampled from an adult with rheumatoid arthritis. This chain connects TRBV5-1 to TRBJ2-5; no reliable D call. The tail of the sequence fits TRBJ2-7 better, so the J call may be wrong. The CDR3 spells CASSLGVLYEQYF. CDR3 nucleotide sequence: TGCGCCAGCAGCCTGGGCGTCCTTTACGAGCAGTACTTC.